This T cell receptor (beta chain) was found in a study of Graves' ophthalmopathy and Graves' hyperthyroidism. This clonotype was picked up many times. Antigen: not known. Study findings and constraints: For predicting ophthalmopathy progression, the model had 70.59% sensitivity and around 72% specificity.

CDR3 length: 14 residues. The ends were cut back, 2 bases at V and 5 bases at J, with 13 bases in the middle. The germline CDR1 and CDR2 sequences are MNHEY and SVGAGI. A diagnosis was made from clinical symptoms together with serum thyroxine, TRAb, thyroid ultrasound and orbital computed tomography. The TCR beta CDR3 regions underwent amplification from RNA transcripts. HTBI primers primed a first-round RT-PCR, and a second-round multiplex PCR followed. TCRdb processed the multiplex PCR reads anew with MiXCR; each CDR3 protein has one entry. Of about 400,000 distinct CDR3 sequences in the sample, under 25% are singletons; the top ten hold 2.5% to 3%.

The chain couples TRBV6-5 to TRBJ2-7, with D uncertain. The sample taken for sequencing was peripheral blood. The source of this sequence is a woman aged 18-35 years with stable Graves' hyperthyroidism. CDR3 amino acids: CASSYDGPGNEQYF. The CDR3 DNA reads as TGTGCCAGCAGTTACGACGGGCCGGGCAACGAGCAGTACTTC.